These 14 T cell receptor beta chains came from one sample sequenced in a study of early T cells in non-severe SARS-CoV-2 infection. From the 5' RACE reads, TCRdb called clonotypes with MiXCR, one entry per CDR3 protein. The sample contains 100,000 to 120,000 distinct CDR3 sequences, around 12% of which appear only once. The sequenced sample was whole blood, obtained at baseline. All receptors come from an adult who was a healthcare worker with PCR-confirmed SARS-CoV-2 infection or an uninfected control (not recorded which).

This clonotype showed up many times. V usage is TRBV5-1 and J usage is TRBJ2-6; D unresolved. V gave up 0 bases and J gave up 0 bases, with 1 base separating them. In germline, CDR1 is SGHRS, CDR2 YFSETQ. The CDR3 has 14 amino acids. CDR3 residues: CASSLVSGANVLTF. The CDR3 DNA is TGCGCCAGCAGCTTGGTCTCTGGGGCCAACGTCCTGACTTTC.

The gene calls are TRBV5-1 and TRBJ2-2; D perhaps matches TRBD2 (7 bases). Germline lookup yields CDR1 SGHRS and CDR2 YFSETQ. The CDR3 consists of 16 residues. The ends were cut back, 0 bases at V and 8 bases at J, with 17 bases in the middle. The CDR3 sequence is CASSLAAGAPQGELFF. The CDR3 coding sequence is TGCGCCAGCAGCTTGGCGGCGGGGGCACCACAAGGGGAGCTGTTTTTT.

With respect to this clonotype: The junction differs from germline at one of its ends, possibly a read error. CDR3 in DNA: TGTGTCAGCAGGAGTGTGACCACGGACAGGGTCAATCAGCCCCAGCATTTT. It is translated as CVSRSVTTDRVNQPQHF. V gene TRBV25-1 combines with J gene TRBJ1-5; 8 bases align to TRBD1. The CDR3 loop spans 17 amino acids. In germline, CDR1 is MGHDK, CDR2 SYGVNS. The entire variable domain, with the rest obtained from reference TRBV25-1 and TRBJ1-5, is as follows: EADIYQTPRYLVIGTGKKITLECSQTMGHDKMYWYQQDPGMELHLIHYSYGVNSTEKGDLSSESTVSRIRTEHFPLTLESARPSHTSQYLCVSRSVTTDRVNQPQHFGDGTRLSIL.

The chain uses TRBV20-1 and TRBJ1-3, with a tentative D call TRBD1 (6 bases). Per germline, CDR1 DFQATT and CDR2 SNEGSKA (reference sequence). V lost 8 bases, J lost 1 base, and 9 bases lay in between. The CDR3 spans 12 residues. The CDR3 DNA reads TGCAGTCTTACAGGGTCTGGAAACACCATATATTTT. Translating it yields CSLTGSGNTIYF.

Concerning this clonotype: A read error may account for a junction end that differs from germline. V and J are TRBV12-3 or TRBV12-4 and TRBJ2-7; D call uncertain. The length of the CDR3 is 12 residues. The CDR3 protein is CAISFLGYEQYF. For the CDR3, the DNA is TGTGCCATCAGTTTTTTGGGTTACGAGCAGTACTTC.

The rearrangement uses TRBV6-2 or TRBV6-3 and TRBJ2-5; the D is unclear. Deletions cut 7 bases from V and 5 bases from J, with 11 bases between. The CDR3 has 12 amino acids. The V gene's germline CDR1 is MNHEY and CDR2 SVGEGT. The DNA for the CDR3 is TGTGCCAGCACCCTTACGAGGGAGACCCAGTACTTC. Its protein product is CASTLTRETQYF.

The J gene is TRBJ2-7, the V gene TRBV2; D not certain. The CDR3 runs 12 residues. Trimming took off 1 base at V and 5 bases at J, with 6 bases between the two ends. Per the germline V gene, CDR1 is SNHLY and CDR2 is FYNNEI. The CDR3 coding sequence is TGTGCCAGCAGTGAAGTTCGGGACGAGCAGTACTTC. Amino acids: CASSEVRDEQYF. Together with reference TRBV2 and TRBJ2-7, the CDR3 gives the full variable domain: EPEVTQTPSHQVTQMGQEVILRCVPISNHLYFYWYRQILGQKVEFLVSFYNNEISEKSEIFDDQFSVERPDGSNFTLKIRSTKLEDSAMYFCASSEVRDEQYFGPGTRLTVT.

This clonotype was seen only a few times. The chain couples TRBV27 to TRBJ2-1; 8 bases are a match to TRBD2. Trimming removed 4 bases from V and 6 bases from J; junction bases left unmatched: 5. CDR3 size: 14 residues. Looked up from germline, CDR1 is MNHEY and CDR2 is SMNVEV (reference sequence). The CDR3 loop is CASSSKAGVNEQFF. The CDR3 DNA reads TGTGCCAGCAGTTCCAAAGCGGGAGTCAATGAGCAGTTCTTC.

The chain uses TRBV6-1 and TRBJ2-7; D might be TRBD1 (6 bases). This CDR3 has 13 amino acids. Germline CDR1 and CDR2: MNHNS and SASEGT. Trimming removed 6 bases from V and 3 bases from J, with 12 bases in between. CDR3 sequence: CASRTGGLYEQYF. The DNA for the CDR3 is TGTGCCAGCAGGACTGGGGGCCTCTACGAGCAGTACTTC.

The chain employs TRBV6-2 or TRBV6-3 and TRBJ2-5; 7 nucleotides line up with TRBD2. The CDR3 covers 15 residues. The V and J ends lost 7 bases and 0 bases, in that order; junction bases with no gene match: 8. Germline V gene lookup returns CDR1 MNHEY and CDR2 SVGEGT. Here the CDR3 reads CASNGAGDYQETQYF. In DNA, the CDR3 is TGTGCCAGCAACGGGGCGGGGGACTACCAAGAGACCCAGTACTTC.

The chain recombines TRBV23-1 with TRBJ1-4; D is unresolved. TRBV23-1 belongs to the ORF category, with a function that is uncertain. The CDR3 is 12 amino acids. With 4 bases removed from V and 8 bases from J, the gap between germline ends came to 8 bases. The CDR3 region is CASSRWVEKLFF. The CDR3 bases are TGCGCCAGCAGTCGCTGGGTGGAAAAACTGTTTTTT.

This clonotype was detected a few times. CDR3 region: CASSQDRRAAYEQYF. DNA for the CDR3: TGTGCCAGCAGCCAAGATAGGCGGGCCGCCTACGAGCAGTACTTC. V and J are TRBV3-1 and TRBJ2-7; perhaps TRBD2 as D (5 bases). The CDR3 length is 15 residues. Germline CDR1 reads LGHDT; CDR2 reads YNNKEL (reference sequence). V lost 0 bases and J lost 2, with 11 bases in between.

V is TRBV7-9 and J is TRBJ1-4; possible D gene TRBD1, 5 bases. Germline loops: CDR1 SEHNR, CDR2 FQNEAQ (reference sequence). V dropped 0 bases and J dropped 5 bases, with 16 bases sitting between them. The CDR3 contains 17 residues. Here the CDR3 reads CASSLAAGASENEKLFF. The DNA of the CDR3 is TGTGCCAGCAGCTTAGCAGCCGGGGCAAGTGAAAATGAAAAACTGTTTTTT.

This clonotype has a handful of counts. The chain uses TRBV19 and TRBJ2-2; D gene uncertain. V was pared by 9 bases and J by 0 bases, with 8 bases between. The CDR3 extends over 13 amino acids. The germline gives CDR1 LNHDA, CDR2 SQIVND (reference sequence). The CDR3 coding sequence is TGTGCCAGGCTCGGAACGAACACCGGGGAGCTGTTTTTT. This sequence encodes CARLGTNTGELFF.